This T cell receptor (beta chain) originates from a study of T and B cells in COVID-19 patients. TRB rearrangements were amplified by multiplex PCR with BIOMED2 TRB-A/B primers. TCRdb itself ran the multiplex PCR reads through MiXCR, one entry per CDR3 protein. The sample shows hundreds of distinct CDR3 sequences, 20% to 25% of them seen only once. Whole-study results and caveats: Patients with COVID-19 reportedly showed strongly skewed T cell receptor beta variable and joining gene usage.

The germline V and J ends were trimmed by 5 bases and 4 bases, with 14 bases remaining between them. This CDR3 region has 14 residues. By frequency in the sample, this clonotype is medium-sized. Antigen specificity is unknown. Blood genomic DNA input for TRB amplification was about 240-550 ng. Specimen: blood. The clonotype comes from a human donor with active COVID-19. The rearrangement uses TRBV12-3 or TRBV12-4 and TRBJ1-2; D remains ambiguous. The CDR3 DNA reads TGTGCCAGCAGTCCCGGAACTGTCGTCTATGGCTACACCTTC. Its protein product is CASSPGTVVYGYTF.